The sequence of this T cell receptor (beta chain) was determined in a study of blood T cells in healthy people across ages. About this clonotype itself: Antigen unknown. One end of the junction is discordant with germline, which a read error may explain.

Germline values: CDR1 SGHRS, CDR2 YFSETQ. The CDR3 is 15 residues long. Together with a sample-barcoded 5' primer, a J-beta primer mix was included in a second PCR lasting about 7 to 12 cycles. TCRdb independently ran MiXCR on the 5' RACE reads; one entry per CDR3 protein. The sample has 700,000 to 900,000 distinct CDR3 sequences, around half seen once. Study conclusions and caveats: Donor CMV infection status was unknown, possibly confounding age-related changes in expanded clonotypes.

Samples each had at least 5 micrograms of total RNA extracted. The sequence came from an elderly man in good health. The J gene is TRBJ1-3, the V gene TRBV5-1, with TRBD1 identical over 8 bases. The source material was blood. This chain's CDR3 is CASSSTGAPGNTIYF. The DNA of the CDR3 is TGCGCCAGCAGCTCGACAGGGGCGCCTGGAAACACTATATATTTT.